The 12 T cell receptor beta chains presented below share a single source sample, sequenced in a study of long-term antiretroviral therapy in people with HIV. Run at survey level, the immunoSEQ assay was version v3.0. Libraries were prepared by immunoSEQ multiplex PCR; TCRdb keeps only in-frame clonotypes and omits some of them. The sample holds about 39,000 clones, around 83% seen once. The sequenced sample was unsorted PBMCs, obtained 3.1 years after starting antiretroviral therapy. The source is a woman aged 50 to 65 with HIV.

The V call is TRBV20-1, the J call TRBJ1-2; tentative D call: TRBD1 (5 bases). Trimming cost V 7 bases and J 4 bases, with 7 bases left between them. This CDR3 spans 10 amino acids. The germline gives CDR1 DFQATT, CDR2 SNEGSKA (reference sequence). The CDR3 spells CSVGGYGYTF. In nucleotides, the CDR3 is TGCAGTGTGGGGGGCTATGGCTACACCTTC.

This chain connects TRBV11-2 to TRBJ1-1; no reliable D call. Germline V gives CDR1 SGHAT, CDR2 FQNNGV. V lost 2 bases, J lost 2 bases, and 9 bases lay in between. The CDR3 loop spans 14 amino acids. In DNA form, the CDR3 reads TGTGCCAGCAGCTTATTTTGGGTTAACACTGAAGCTTTCTTT. Encoded protein: CASSLFWVNTEAFF.

The V and J genes are TRBV5-6 and TRBJ1-1; no clear D gene. Trimming stripped 1 base from V and 0 bases from J, with 13 bases between. The CDR3 is made up of 16 amino acids. From germline, CDR1 is SGHDT and CDR2 YYEEEE. The CDR3 here is CASSLPGPRMNTEAFF. The CDR3, as DNA: TGTGCCAGCAGCTTGCCGGGTCCCAGGATGAACACTGAAGCTTTCTTT.

This chain joins TRBV19 and TRBJ1-3; the D is unclear. Germline CDR1 LNHDA, CDR2 SQIVND (reference sequence). The V and J ends lost 4 bases and 2 bases respectively, with 12 bases between them. This CDR3 is 15 amino acids long. CDR3 loop: CASSRGLWAGNTIYF. CDR3 DNA sequence: TGTGCCAGTAGTAGAGGGCTGTGGGCTGGAAACACCATATATTTT.

J is TRBJ1-5 and V is TRBV10-3; perhaps TRBD1 as D (6 bases). The CDR3 runs 17 residues. Between the trimmed V and J ends, which lost 6 bases and 7 bases, there was a span of 25 bases. The germline V gene encodes CDR1 ENHRY and CDR2 SYGVKD. The CDR3: CAISESGQGTMVQPQHF. The CDR3 DNA sequence: TGTGCCATCAGCGAATCGGGGCAGGGGACGATGGTCCAGCCCCAGCATTTT.

The CDR3: CASSASDVVGNTIYF. DNA for the CDR3: TGTGCCAGCAGTGCGTCGGACGTCGTTGGAAACACCATATATTTT. This chain connects TRBV25-1 to TRBJ1-3; D uncertain. V was shortened by 4 bases and J by 3 bases, with 13 bases between the two germline ends. The CDR3 covers 15 residues. CDR1 is MGHDK and CDR2 is SYGVNS in the germline V gene.

The chain uses TRBV13 and TRBJ2-7, with D perhaps TRBD2 (6 bases). The V gene's germline CDR1 is PRHDT and CDR2 FYEKMQ (reference sequence). This CDR3 region has 12 residues. Trimming shortened V by 5 bases and J by 3 bases, and 8 bases separated the two germline ends. This chain's CDR3 is CASSREFYEQYF. The CDR3 DNA reads TGTGCCAGCAGCCGGGAGTTCTACGAGCAGTACTTC.

In this sample, this clone turned up a few times. V gene TRBV7-9 combines with J gene TRBJ1-6; D is ambiguous. Germline lookup yields CDR1 SEHNR and CDR2 FQNEAQ (reference sequence). The CDR3 spans 14 residues. Trimming took off 0 bases at V and 5 bases at J, with 5 bases between the two ends. The CDR3 region is CASSLAQDNSPLHF. In DNA, the CDR3 is TGTGCCAGCAGCTTAGCGCAGGATAATTCACCCCTCCACTTT.

This clone was counted a few times. CDR3 region: CASSLRDRGFVEQYF. In DNA form, the CDR3 reads TGTGCCAGCTCACTTCGGGACAGGGGGTTTGTCGAGCAGTACTTC. The V and J genes are TRBV18 and TRBJ2-7, with 11 positions matching TRBD1. V lost 4 bases to trimming and J lost 6 bases; unmatched junction nucleotides: 8. CDR1 KGHSH and CDR2 LQKENI come from the germline V gene. The CDR3 covers 15 residues.

The chain has TRBV11-1 and TRBJ2-1; a possible D gene is TRBD1 (5 bases). This CDR3 spans 13 amino acids. V was cut by 0 bases and J by 9 bases, with 9 bases left in between. Per the germline V gene, CDR1 is SGHAT and CDR2 is FQDESV (reference sequence). CDR3 protein: CASSLARGSEQFF. DNA of the CDR3: TGTGCCAGCAGCTTAGCAAGGGGCTCTGAGCAGTTCTTC.

In nucleotides, the CDR3 is TGTGCCAGCAGTGTAACGGGGGCCGTAGGAGATACGCAGTATTTT. This encodes CASSVTGAVGDTQYF. The genes are TRBV2 and TRBJ2-3; perhaps D is TRBD1 or TRBD2 (6 bases each). From germline, CDR1 is SNHLY and CDR2 FYNNEI. V was cut by 4 bases and J by 5 bases, with 16 bases left in between. The CDR3 covers 15 residues.

This rearrangement joins TRBV13 to TRBJ2-7; 7 positions match TRBD1. Germline CDR1 PRHDT, CDR2 FYEKMQ (reference sequence). V lost 4 bases and J lost 4; bases outside the gene matches: 13. This CDR3 spans 16 amino acids. The CDR3 sequence: CASSSNDRALLYEQYF. The CDR3 DNA reads as TGTGCCAGCAGCTCGAACGACAGGGCCCTTTTGTACGAGCAGTACTTC.